The rows below give T cell receptor beta chains drawn from one sample of a study of blood T cells in healthy people across ages. TCRdb used MiXCR to reprocess the 5' RACE reads, holding one entry per CDR3 protein. The sample yields about 800,000 distinct CDR3 sequences, 20% to 25% seen once. These data were also reused for a study on T cells of mothers and their children.

Sequences were obtained from blood. All receptors derive from a boy aged 5-17 years in good health. The CDR3 runs from the conserved cysteine through the conserved F or W. D genes are given only for firm matches. Clone size is given for some rows only: seen once, a few or many times, or a class if the clone is expanded.

v_call	d_call	j_call	clone_size	cdr3_nt	cdr3_aa
TRBV11-2	NA	TRBJ2-5	few	TGTGCCAGCAGCTTAGAGGGCAGCTTCCTCCAAGAGACCCAGTACTTC	CASSLEGSFLQETQYF
TRBV2	TRBD2	TRBJ2-7	once	TGTGCCAGCAGTGGCCCTAGCGGGAGTGTCTACAAGCAGTACTTC	CASSGPSGSVYKQYF
TRBV7-9	NA	TRBJ2-3	NA	TGTGCCAGCAGCTCCATCACCACAGATACGCAGTATTTT	CASSSITTDTQYF
TRBV29-1	TRBD1	TRBJ2-7	few	TGCAGCGTTGGGGGACAGGGGAGGAACGAGCAGTACTTC	CSVGGQGRNEQYF
TRBV20-1	TRBD2	TRBJ2-3	NA	TGCAGTGCTAGAGATAGGACTAGCGGGAGCCCCAGGGATACGCAGTATTTT	CSARDRTSGSPRDTQYF
TRBV11-2	TRBD2	TRBJ2-7	NA	TGTGCCAGCAGCTTAGGGACTAGCGGGGGGCGCCACTACGAGCAGTACTTC	CASSLGTSGGRHYEQYF
TRBV18	NA	TRBJ2-1	few	TGTGCCAGCTCACCGGGAGCGGCGAACTACAATGAGCAGTTCTTC	CASSPGAANYNEQFF
TRBV12-3/TRBV12-4	NA	TRBJ2-5	NA	TGTGCCAGCAGAAAGAGACAGGACCAAGAGACCCAGTACTTC	CASRKRQDQETQYF
TRBV4-3	TRBD1	TRBJ1-2	NA	TGCGCCAGCAGCCCGACAGGGCGCAATGGCTACACCTTC	CASSPTGRNGYTF
TRBV4-3	NA	TRBJ2-5	NA	TGCGCCAGCAGCCCCTACCGAGGCGGGGGCTCAGAGACCCAGTACTTC	CASSPYRGGGSETQYF
TRBV6-2/TRBV6-3	NA	TRBJ2-3	NA	TGTGCCAGCAGTTATACCGGGTCGACAGATACGCAGTATTTT	CASSYTGSTDTQYF
TRBV12-3/TRBV12-4	NA	TRBJ2-7	few	TGTGCCAGCAGTTTTGGGGGAATCCTGGAGCAGTACTTC	CASSFGGILEQYF